Listed here are 32 T cell receptor beta chains from one sample, sequenced in a study of regulatory T cells in long-lasting Graves disease (dated by TCRdb to about 2021). What this sample's time point label stands for: newly diagnosed GD, antithyroid drugs for less than 3 months. For both TCR sequencing and RNA sequencing, RNA was extracted from PBMCs using TRIzol. Library preparation used multiplex PCR. TCRdb names Illumina HiSeq 4000 as the instrument used. TCR beta libraries were built with iRepertoire HTBI primers and Arm-PCR amplification of CDR3 regions. TCRdb trimmed public reads at Q25 via fastp, called clones via MiXCR and kept in-frame beta chains. Each CDR3 protein gets just one entry, which takes the most common genes and DNA from the rows behind it. The sample table contains roughly 400,000 distinct CDR3 sequences; only one count was recorded for less than 20% of them. Of the sample, about 23% falls within the top ten clones.

The sample was also reused in another study, on T cells in Graves' hyperthyroidism and ophthalmopathy.

This specimen consisted of peripheral blood mononuclear cells (PBMCs), obtained at new diagnosis, from a patient treated with antithyroid drugs. The receptors stem from a woman younger than 35 with Graves disease. Donor details come from another sample of the same person, matched by shared clones.

The rearrangement links TRBV20-1 to TRBJ2-1; D gene ambiguous. V gave up 2 bases and J gave up 9 bases, with 14 bases separating them. Germline CDR1 reads DFQATT; CDR2 reads SNEGSKA (reference sequence). The CDR3 has 13 amino acids. For the CDR3, the DNA is TGCAGTGCTAGATATACCTCTAGGGCTGAGCAGTTCTTC. Translation: CSARYTSRAEQFF.

This clonotype came up many times. The chain links TRBV24-1 to TRBJ2-2, with unresolved D. The CDR3 has 14 amino acids. The V gene lost 8 bases and the J gene lost 5 bases, with 14 bases spanning the gap. Germline V gene lookup returns CDR1 KGHDR and CDR2 SFDVKD. In DNA form, the CDR3 reads TGTGCCACCACCGCAATTGGTGGGACCGGGGAGCTGTTTTTT. Translating it yields CATTAIGGTGELFF.

This clonotype showed up many times. The CDR3 protein is CASRGLAGVSSYNEQFF. The CDR3 nucleotides read TGTGCCAGCAGGGGACTAGCGGGAGTCAGCTCCTACAATGAGCAGTTCTTC. The V gene is TRBV6-1, the J gene TRBJ2-1, with 14 bases lining up with TRBD2. The CDR3 has 17 residues. CDR1 and CDR2 from the germline V gene are MNHNS and SASEGT. J lost 0 bases, V lost 6 bases, and 4 bases had no gene match.

This clonotype was seen a handful of times. The rearrangement uses TRBV28 and TRBJ2-1, with D tentatively TRBD2 (6 bases). Trimming pared 4 bases from V and 6 bases from J, leaving 19 bases between. From germline, CDR1 is MDHEN and CDR2 SYDVKM. The CDR3 spans 16 residues. The CDR3 DNA is TGTGCCAGCAGTTCCTGGGACTTTAAAGATGCCAATGAGCAGTTCTTC. Translation gives CASSSWDFKDANEQFF.

The chain carries TRBV5-1 and TRBJ2-3; D is unclear. From germline, CDR1 is SGHRS and CDR2 YFSETQ. Trimming shortened V by 4 bases and J by 5 bases, and 11 bases separated the two germline ends. This CDR3 is built from 13 residues. The CDR3 DNA reads as TGCGCCAGCAGCCAGATCACGGGAGATACGCAGTATTTT. Its protein product is CASSQITGDTQYF.

The chain is built from TRBV5-1 and TRBJ1-4; 7 bases line up with TRBD1. V lost 4 bases and J lost 0; bases outside the gene matches: 6. The CDR3 has 16 amino acids. Germline-derived CDR1 and CDR2 are SGHRS and YFSETQ. CDR3 coding DNA: TGCGCCAGCAGCATAGGACAGGCTCCAACTAATGAAAAACTGTTTTTT. Its translation: CASSIGQAPTNEKLFF.

The chain uses TRBV12-3 or TRBV12-4 and TRBJ2-3; 11 bases align to TRBD1. V was clipped by 10 bases and J by 5 bases; unmatched bases: 11. This CDR3 comprises 15 residues. The CDR3, as DNA: TGTGCCACCTGGGGCGGACAGGGGGCAGAAGATACGCAGTATTTT. Protein product: CATWGGQGAEDTQYF.

This clonotype was detected once. The chain joins TRBV10-3 to TRBJ1-1; no clear D. The germline gives CDR1 ENHRY, CDR2 SYGVKD. Trimming pared 4 bases from V and 0 bases from J, leaving 6 bases between. There are 13 residues in the CDR3. The CDR3 is CAISAKMNTEAFF. CDR3 DNA: TGTGCCATCAGTGCGAAGATGAACACTGAAGCTTTCTTT.

This clonotype appeared many times. CDR3 nucleotide sequence: TGCAGCGTATCACAGGGGGGATTTGGCTCCTACAATGAGCAGTTCTTC. It is translated as CSVSQGGFGSYNEQFF. V is TRBV29-1 and J is TRBJ2-1; 8 bases fit TRBD1. The CDR3 covers 16 residues. CDR1 and CDR2 (germline): SQVTM, ANQGSEA. Germline trimming cut 6 bases from V and 0 bases from J; bases unmatched to any gene: 10.

This clonotype occurred many times. This chain links TRBV28 with TRBJ2-3; D may be TRBD1 (6 bases). In germline, CDR1 is MDHEN, CDR2 SYDVKM. V dropped 5 bases and J dropped 2 bases, with 14 bases sitting between them. This CDR3 has 15 amino acids. The DNA of the CDR3 is TGTGCCAGCAGTCCCTCGGACAGCTTCACAGATACGCAGTATTTT. This sequence encodes CASSPSDSFTDTQYF.

The chain links TRBV7-8 to TRBJ1-2, with D unclear. CDR1 is SGHVS, CDR2 FQNEAQ, per germline. The V gene lost 0 bases and the J gene lost 2 bases, with 7 bases spanning the gap. This CDR3 is built from 14 residues. CDR3 amino acids: CASSLAHKNYGYTF. Written as DNA, the CDR3 is TGTGCCAGCAGCTTAGCGCACAAGAACTATGGCTACACCTTC.

This clonotype was seen many times. The gene calls are TRBV20-1 and TRBJ2-1; the match to TRBD2 covers 7 bases. After removal of 6 bases from V and 5 bases from J, the junction contained 10 bases not matched to a gene. CDR1 is DFQATT and CDR2 is SNEGSKA in the germline V gene (reference sequence). This CDR3 is 14 amino acids long. The DNA of the CDR3 is TGCAGTGCCGCAGGACTAGGGGAGGACAATGAGCAGTTCTTC. It is translated as CSAAGLGEDNEQFF.

With regard to this clonotype: It may be a read error: a sequence one base away is much more abundant. The chain recombines TRBV2 with TRBJ2-1; D perhaps matches TRBD1 (6 bases). Germline-derived CDR1 and CDR2 are SNHLY and FYNNEI. This CDR3 spans 13 amino acids. CDR3 region: CASSDKGQETQCF. The CDR3 DNA follows: TGTGCCAGCAGTGATAAGGGACAAGAGACCCAGTGCTTC.

This chain connects TRBV29-1 to TRBJ2-2; possibly TRBD1 for D (6 bases). Germline CDR1 and CDR2: SQVTM and ANQGSEA. V was pared by 7 bases and J by 5 bases, with 14 bases between. The CDR3 is made up of 13 amino acids. As DNA, the CDR3 is TGCAGCGCTTACAGGGTGCGGACCGGGGAGCTGTTTTTT. Its protein product is CSAYRVRTGELFF.

This clonotype was picked up many times. The rearrangement links TRBV7-2 to TRBJ2-7; 9 bases match TRBD2. The CDR3 extends over 16 amino acids. Losses at the gene ends were 1 base for V and 0 bases for J; bases not matched to a gene: 4. Germline V gene lookup returns CDR1 SGHTA and CDR2 FQGNSA. In nucleotides, the CDR3 is TGTGCCAGCAGCTTAGGTGGAGCGGGAGGCTCCTACGAGCAGTACTTC. It yields the protein CASSLGGAGGSYEQYF.

This clonotype was recorded many times. The chain couples TRBV24-1 to TRBJ2-5, with D perhaps matching TRBD1 (6 bases). Germline V CDR1 and CDR2: KGHDR, SFDVKD. V was pared by 9 bases and J by 5 bases, with 9 bases between. The CDR3 sequence is 11 residues long. The CDR3, as DNA: TGTGCCACCTTTAGGGGGGAGACCCAGTACTTC. Its protein product is CATFRGETQYF.

This clonotype was recorded many times. The J gene is TRBJ2-7, the V gene TRBV2; TRBD1 matches 7 bases. Germline V gene sequence: CDR1 SNHLY, CDR2 FYNNEI. The CDR3 is made up of 14 amino acids. J gave up 3 bases and V 10 bases, and 12 bases lay outside the gene matches. CDR3 bases: TGTGCCACCCAGAGCAGAGGGGGCTACTACGAGCAGTACTTC. This translates into CATQSRGGYYEQYF.

This clonotype was recorded at least ten times. The genes are TRBV24-1 and TRBJ2-3; D possibly uses TRBD1 or TRBD2 (6 bases each). V shed 9 bases and J shed 2 bases, with 14 bases lying between them. This CDR3 has 14 amino acids. Germline lookup yields CDR1 KGHDR and CDR2 SFDVKD. CDR3 region: CATGGGRTTDTQYF. CDR3 nucleotide sequence: TGTGCCACCGGAGGGGGGAGGACCACAGATACGCAGTATTTT.

In this sample, this clonotype turned up many times. CDR3 sequence (DNA): TGTGCCAGCAGTGTCACCGGGACAGACTCCTACGAGCAGTACTTC. Protein: CASSVTGTDSYEQYF. The J gene is TRBJ2-7, the V gene TRBV27; 7 positions match TRBD1. V dropped 5 bases and J dropped 0; count of bases not matched to a gene: 7. CDR3 size: 15 residues. Germline values: CDR1 MNHEY, CDR2 SMNVEV (reference sequence).

This chain connects TRBV4-3 to TRBJ2-3; D is perhaps TRBD1 (5 bases). Germline CDR1 is LGHNA and CDR2 is YSLEER. The ends were cut back, 0 bases at V and 1 base at J, with 11 bases in the middle. The CDR3 sequence is 16 residues long. The CDR3 loop reads CASSQERVGGTDTQYF. The CDR3 nucleotides read TGCGCCAGCAGCCAAGAGAGAGTAGGGGGCACAGATACGCAGTATTTT.

CDR3 amino acids: CASSIGTGGHNEKLFF. The CDR3 DNA reads as TGTGCCAGCAGTATTGGGACAGGGGGACATAATGAAAAACTGTTTTTT. V and J are TRBV2 and TRBJ1-4, with TRBD1 matching over 11 bases. The trim removed 5 bases at V and 4 bases at J, leaving 6 bases unmatched. The CDR3 is made up of 16 amino acids. CDR1 and CDR2 (germline): SNHLY, FYNNEI.

The sample holds many counts of this clonotype. The chain joins TRBV7-2 to TRBJ2-2; TRBD2 matches 8 bases. Germline CDR1 is SGHTA and CDR2 is FQGNSA. The trim removed 5 bases at V and 0 bases at J, leaving 5 bases unmatched. The CDR3 contains 16 residues. CDR3 coding DNA: TGTGCCAGCAGCCGCCCGGGACTAGCGAACACCGGGGAGCTGTTTTTT. Amino acid sequence: CASSRPGLANTGELFF.

In regard to this clonotype: At one end the junction does not follow the germline gene, possibly because of a read error. For the CDR3, the DNA is TGTGCCGGCAGCTCCAATCTTCCGGGACTAGCTTCTTACGAGCAGTACTTC. Residues: CAGSSNLPGLASYEQYF. The chain combines TRBV7-8 with TRBJ2-7; 9 bases are a match to TRBD2. Germline assignment: CDR1 SGHVS and CDR2 FQNEAQ. This CDR3 is built from 17 residues.

This clonotype showed up many times. The CDR3 sequence is CASRTGTGNTEAFF. The DNA for the CDR3 is TGTGCCAGCAGAACCGGGACAGGAAACACTGAAGCTTTCTTT. The genes are TRBV12-3 or TRBV12-4 and TRBJ1-1; TRBD1 matches at 8 bases. V was clipped by 6 bases and J by 2 bases; unmatched bases: 5. The CDR3 loop spans 14 amino acids.

This clonotype was seen a handful of times. V and J are TRBV6-1 and TRBJ1-3; no definite D call. Trimming left V 6 bases short and J 0 bases short, with 6 bases between. The CDR3 has 13 residues. Per germline, CDR1 MNHNS and CDR2 SASEGT. In DNA, the CDR3 is TGTGCCAGCAGCCCGTCCTCTGGAAACACCATATATTTT. This gives the protein CASSPSSGNTIYF.

V gene TRBV29-1 combines with J gene TRBJ2-1, with D perhaps TRBD2 (5 bases). Trimming removed 8 bases from V and 4 bases from J, with 15 bases in between. Germline V CDR1 and CDR2: SQVTM, ANQGSEA. The CDR3 runs to 13 residues. The CDR3 here is CSSEVTGYNEQFF. For the CDR3, the DNA is TGCAGCTCGGAGGTCACCGGGTACAATGAGCAGTTCTTC.

The rearrangement joins TRBV20-1 to TRBJ1-6, with 7 bases lining up with TRBD1. The CDR3 is 14 amino acids. Germline V gene sequence: CDR1 DFQATT, CDR2 SNEGSKA (reference sequence). With 7 bases clipped from V and 3 bases from J, the junction kept 6 bases outside the gene matches. The CDR3 is CSVERGLYNSPLHF. Written as DNA, the CDR3 is TGCAGTGTTGAGAGGGGGCTCTATAATTCACCCCTCCACTTT.

This clonotype has just a few counts. The CDR3 region is CASSLGVTRGSVYEQYF. Written as DNA, the CDR3 is TGTGCCAGCAGTTTAGGGGTTACTAGGGGGTCCGTCTACGAGCAGTACTTC. The chain uses TRBV12-3 or TRBV12-4 and TRBJ2-7, with D maybe TRBD1 (6 bases). This CDR3 comprises 17 residues. V was shortened by 1 base and J by 3 bases, with 19 bases between the two germline ends.

In its sample, this clonotype was seen many times. The chain recombines TRBV12-3 or TRBV12-4 with TRBJ1-2, with no clear D. V dropped 5 bases and J dropped 4 bases, with 11 bases sitting between them. This CDR3 region has 13 residues. DNA for the CDR3: TGTGCCAGCAGTCGCGACGGAATCTATGGCTACACCTTC. Protein sequence: CASSRDGIYGYTF.

The table lists this clonotype with many counts. The V call is TRBV6-2 or TRBV6-3, the J call TRBJ2-4; 7 bases line up with TRBD2. Looked up from germline, CDR1 is MNHEY and CDR2 is SVGEGT. Trimming removed 5 bases from V and 4 bases from J; junction bases left unmatched: 5. This CDR3 comprises 14 residues. The CDR3 loop reads CASSQPGGKNIQYF. The CDR3 DNA is TGTGCCAGCAGTCAACCGGGAGGTAAAAACATTCAGTACTTC.

The chain combines TRBV30 with TRBJ2-3, with no clear D. Germline V gene data show CDR1 as GTSNPN and CDR2 as SVGIG (reference sequence). V was clipped by 0 bases and J by 8 bases, with 6 bases between them. The CDR3 runs to 11 residues. The CDR3 bases are TGTGCCTGGAGTGTAAAGGGTACGCAGTATTTT. Its translation is CAWSVKGTQYF. The full variable domain, rest sourced from reference TRBV30 and TRBJ2-3, is SQTIHQWPATLVQPVGSPLSLECTVEGTSNPNLYWYRQAAGRGLQLLFYSVGIGQISSEVPQNLSASRPQDRQFILSSKKLLLSDSGFYLCAWSVKGTQYFGPGTRLTVL.

This rearrangement joins TRBV15 to TRBJ2-2; D is possibly TRBD1 or TRBD2 (6 bases each). Germline-derived CDR1 and CDR2 are LNHNV and YYDKDF (reference sequence). With 6 bases removed from V and 4 bases from J, the gap between germline ends came to 12 bases. This CDR3 is 14 amino acids long. This CDR3 reads CATRKGGGTGELFF. The CDR3 nucleotides are TGTGCCACCAGGAAGGGGGGAGGCACCGGGGAGCTGTTTTTT.